This T cell receptor beta chain emerged from a study of human T cells and chemical hapten exposure. During construction of the library, unique molecular identifiers were attached to individual cDNA molecules for quantitative, reproducible TCR counting. As handled by the study authors: TCR counts had a median of about 100,000 per sample and spanned roughly 20,000 to 690,600. TCRdb re-derived calls from the RACE reads in MiXCR, one entry per CDR3 protein. The V and J calls come from TCRdb's annotation, not from the publication. The sample carries around 34,000 distinct CDR3 sequences, just under 6.5% recorded once. Whole-study results and caveats: There were significantly more large CDR3 similarity clusters among expanded TCRs than among controls.

This sample's time point: patch test 1, 2 weeks after DPC sensitization. Treatment meaning: therapeutic diphenylcyclopropenone sensitization with weekly scalp DPC. Before extraction, the whole blood was not fractionated, and total RNA was taken from it. Comments on this clonotype: The antigen is not known.

The length of the CDR3 is 13 residues. Germline V gene sequence: CDR1 SNHLY, CDR2 FYNNEI. The V end lost 5 bases, the J end lost 7 bases, and 14 bases lay between the germline ends. This chain joins TRBV2 and TRBJ1-2, with D tentatively TRBD1 (5 bases). This sequence originates from a woman in her twenties or thirties with alopecia areata. Some clones in this sample may be carry-over from other donors' samples. The sequences come from whole blood, collected in connection with sensitization to the hapten diphenylcyclopropenone (DPC). CDR3 DNA: TGTGCCAGCAGTTCCCCCTGGGGGTCTGGCTACACCTTC. As protein: CASSSPWGSGYTF.